Each of the 30 T cell receptor beta chains below was sequenced from the same sample in a study of blood T cell repertoires in COVID-19. Produced via immunoSEQ multiplex PCR; TCRdb's table is partial and in-frame only. The table includes 150,000 or so clones, around 83% detected once. The source material was peripheral blood. These receptors came from a woman aged 60 to 75 with COVID-19, enrolled during active disease.

This clone has a single count. The rearrangement joins TRBV19 to TRBJ2-6; TRBD2 aligns across 10 bases. V was clipped by 1 base and J by 4 bases; unmatched bases: 7. The CDR3 sequence is 18 residues long. Looked up from germline, CDR1 is LNHDA and CDR2 is SQIVND (reference sequence). DNA for the CDR3: TGTGCCAGTAGTATAGGCCTAGCGGGAGTATCCGGGGCCAACGTCCTGACTTTC. Protein: CASSIGLAGVSGANVLTF.

The chain links TRBV24-1 to TRBJ1-1; 8 bases line up with TRBD1. The CDR3 length is 15 residues. V shed 5 bases and J 3 bases; nucleotides not matched to a gene: 7. From germline, CDR1 is KGHDR and CDR2 SFDVKD. The CDR3 here is CATSGNRGVDTEAFF. In nucleotides, the CDR3 is TGTGCCACCAGTGGGAACAGGGGGGTTGACACTGAAGCTTTCTTT.

The J gene is TRBJ1-1, the V gene TRBV7-9; D is uncertain. Germline loops: CDR1 SEHNR, CDR2 FQNEAQ (reference sequence). The CDR3 length is 11 residues. V gave up 5 bases and J gave up 4 bases, with 5 bases separating them. The CDR3 DNA is TGTGCCAGCAGCGAGGGCACTGAAGCTTTCTTT. Protein sequence: CASSEGTEAFF.

The chain carries TRBV19 and TRBJ1-6, with 9 nucleotides matching TRBD1. This CDR3 region has 14 residues. Trimming took 6 bases from V and 9 from J; bases not matched to a gene: 6. Germline assignment: CDR1 LNHDA and CDR2 SQIVND (reference sequence). The CDR3: CASRPTGGRSPLHF. As DNA, the CDR3 is TGTGCCAGTAGACCGACAGGGGGGCGTTCACCCCTCCACTTT.

The J gene is TRBJ1-5, the V gene TRBV19, with a possible D match to TRBD1 (5 bases). The CDR3 extends over 15 amino acids. Trimming left V 3 bases short and J 4 bases short, with 13 bases between. CDR1 and CDR2 from the germline V gene are LNHDA and SQIVND (reference sequence). CDR3 nucleotides: TGTGCCAGTAGTATGTACGACAGATCGAATCAGCCCCAGCATTTT. It translates to CASSMYDRSNQPQHF.

CDR3 amino acids: CASSQGQGTFFEQYF. For the CDR3, the DNA is TGTGCCAGCTCCCAAGGACAGGGAACCTTCTTCGAGCAGTACTTC. The genes are TRBV18 and TRBJ2-7; 8 bases align to TRBD1. The CDR3 covers 15 residues. With 6 bases clipped from V and 6 bases from J, the junction kept 13 bases outside the gene matches. Germline CDR1 KGHSH, CDR2 LQKENI.

V gene TRBV18 combines with J gene TRBJ1-1; D perhaps matches TRBD1 (5 bases). The V and J ends lost 2 bases and 3 bases respectively, with 13 bases between them. CDR3 length: 15 residues. Per the germline V gene, CDR1 is KGHSH and CDR2 is LQKENI. CDR3 nucleotides: TGTGCCAGCTCACCATACGCCAGGGAGGACACTGAAGCTTTCTTT. Translation gives CASSPYAREDTEAFF.

This clone has only a few counts. V usage is TRBV6-5 and J usage is TRBJ1-4; D is undetermined. This CDR3 has 13 amino acids. Per germline, CDR1 MNHEY and CDR2 SVGAGI. The V and J ends lost 0 bases and 14 bases respectively, with 13 bases between them. The CDR3 spells CASSYSGQVGLFF. In DNA, the CDR3 is TGTGCCAGCAGTTACTCTGGGCAGGTTGGGCTGTTTTTT.

The chain employs TRBV6-4 and TRBJ1-6; D unclear. This CDR3 comprises 13 residues. V shed 4 bases and J shed 5 bases, with 6 bases lying between them. Germline V gives CDR1 MRHNA, CDR2 SNTAGT. The CDR3 protein is CASSANDNSPLHF. As DNA, the CDR3 is TGTGCCAGCAGTGCTAACGATAATTCACCCCTCCACTTT.

This clone showed up just a few times. The rearrangement uses TRBV5-1 and TRBJ1-2; D may be TRBD1 (6 bases). The CDR3 consists of 14 residues. CDR1 and CDR2 from the germline V gene are SGHRS and YFSETQ. Trimming removed 5 bases from V and 2 bases from J, with 13 bases in between. The CDR3 DNA reads as TGCGCCAGCAGAACCGGACAGACGAACTATGGCTACACCTTC. It translates to CASRTGQTNYGYTF.

V gene TRBV6-5 combines with J gene TRBJ1-2, with D tentatively TRBD1 (6 bases). The CDR3 contains 14 residues. The ends were cut back, 6 bases at V and 4 bases at J, with 15 bases in the middle. CDR1 is MNHEY and CDR2 is SVGAGI in the germline V gene. Written as DNA, the CDR3 is TGTGCCAGCAGAACAGGGTCCCGGGGCTATGGCTACACCTTC. Translation: CASRTGSRGYGYTF.

The chain carries TRBV6-6 and TRBJ1-4; TRBD1 agrees at 9 bases. The junction had 9 bases not matched to a gene; V was cut back by 5 bases and J by 8 bases. The CDR3 contains 15 residues. Germline V gene data show CDR1 as MNHNY and CDR2 as SVGAGI (reference sequence). For the CDR3, the DNA is TGTGCCAGCAGTGGCGCCGGGACAGGGTTAGAAAAACTGTTTTTT. Its translation: CASSGAGTGLEKLFF.

Written as DNA, the CDR3 is TGTGCCAGCAGCTTAGCGGGACAGCTGACCGAGCAGTACGTC. Translated: CASSLAGQLTEQYV. The chain carries TRBV11-2 and TRBJ2-7; 7 positions agree with TRBD1. Germline V lookup: CDR1 SGHAT, CDR2 FQNNGV. V lost 1 base, J lost 6 bases, and 6 bases stayed unmatched. The CDR3 spans 14 residues.

The chain has TRBV10-2 and TRBJ2-1; 7 bases are shared with TRBD2. The CDR3 consists of 17 residues. The V segment lost 3 bases and the J segment 5 bases; nucleotides outside the gene matches: 13. Germline-derived CDR1 and CDR2 are WSHSY and SAAADI. CDR3 sequence: CASSDPMTSLTDNEQFF. The CDR3, as DNA: TGCGCCAGCAGTGACCCCATGACTAGCCTGACCGACAATGAGCAGTTCTTC.

This clone has more than one count but fewer than ten. CDR3 amino acids: CASSEGLGQPQHF. The CDR3 coding sequence is TGTGCCAGCTCTGAGGGATTAGGTCAGCCCCAGCATTTT. The chain couples TRBV6-5 to TRBJ1-5, with no clear D. From germline, CDR1 is MNHEY and CDR2 SVGAGI. This CDR3 comprises 13 residues. Trimming removed 8 bases from V and 6 bases from J, with 14 bases in between.

The chain carries TRBV9 and TRBJ1-1, with 9 nucleotides matching TRBD1. Trimming took 4 bases from V and 2 from J; bases not matched to a gene: 6. Germline V gene lookup returns CDR1 SGDLS and CDR2 YYNGEE. The CDR3 runs 15 residues. Here the CDR3 reads CASSPKTGGNTEAFF. CDR3 DNA: TGTGCCAGCAGCCCCAAGACAGGGGGAAACACTGAAGCTTTCTTT.

The chain uses TRBV7-3 and TRBJ2-1, with 12 nucleotides matching TRBD2. J lost 6 bases, V lost 5 bases, and 2 bases had no gene match. In germline, CDR1 is SGHTA, CDR2 FQGTGA. The CDR3 has 14 amino acids. The CDR3 protein is CASSPSGRANEQFF. CDR3 nucleotides: TGTGCCAGCAGCCCTAGCGGGAGGGCCAATGAGCAGTTCTTC.

V usage is TRBV10-2 and J usage is TRBJ2-2, with 10 bases aligning to TRBD1. Germline V CDR1 and CDR2: WSHSY, SAAADI. The junction had 6 bases not matched to a gene; V was cut back by 8 bases and J by 9 bases. The CDR3 is 13 residues long. The CDR3 reads CASAGTGERELFF. CDR3 DNA sequence: TGCGCCAGCGCCGGGACAGGGGAACGGGAGCTGTTTTTT.

This clone was seen once. The chain couples TRBV24-1 to TRBJ1-2; the D gene is possibly TRBD1 (6 bases). The V end lost 3 bases, the J end lost 8 bases, and 21 bases lay between the germline ends. The CDR3 is made up of 16 amino acids. CDR1 and CDR2 from the germline V gene are KGHDR and SFDVKD. CDR3 protein: CATSDAKTGSSGGYTF. DNA for the CDR3: TGTGCCACCAGTGATGCAAAAACAGGGTCCTCGGGCGGCTACACCTTC.

There are a few counts of this clone. The chain combines TRBV7-6 with TRBJ1-6, with TRBD1 identical over 10 bases. The length of the CDR3 is 16 residues. V lost 5 bases and J lost 7; bases outside the gene matches: 8. Germline V gene lookup returns CDR1 SGHVS and CDR2 FNYEAQ. The CDR3 region has the DNA TGTGCCAGCAGCCAGACAGGGGGCAATATCAATTCACCCCTCCACTTT. Translation gives CASSQTGGNINSPLHF.

The CDR3 reads CASSPRTGTYGYTF. As DNA, the CDR3 is TGCGCCAGCAGCCCCAGGACAGGGACCTATGGCTACACCTTC. The rearrangement links TRBV5-1 to TRBJ1-2, with TRBD1 identical over 8 bases. The CDR3 extends over 14 amino acids. V lost 4 bases and J lost 4; bases outside the gene matches: 6. Germline assignment: CDR1 SGHRS and CDR2 YFSETQ. Complete variable domain (other parts from reference TRBV5-1 and TRBJ1-2): KAGVTQTPRYLIKTRGQQVTLSCSPISGHRSVSWYQQTPGQGLQFLFEYFSETQRNKGNFPGRFSGRQFSNSRSEMNVSTLELGDSALYLCASSPRTGTYGYTFGSGTRLTVV.

The genes are TRBV19 and TRBJ1-2, with D hard to call. Germline lookup yields CDR1 LNHDA and CDR2 SQIVND (reference sequence). The CDR3 is 15 residues long. V was cut by 5 bases and J by 4 bases, with 17 bases left in between. CDR3 sequence: CASSFNRASSYGYTF. The CDR3, as DNA: TGTGCCAGTAGTTTCAACAGAGCCTCCTCCTATGGCTACACCTTC.

J is TRBJ1-5 and V is TRBV27; 8 bases are a match to TRBD1. V shed 7 bases, J shed 7 bases, and the junction held 9 bases outside the gene matches. Germline V gene sequence: CDR1 MNHEY, CDR2 SMNVEV (reference sequence). The CDR3 length is 14 residues. CDR3 region: CASKTGGENQPQHF. The DNA of the CDR3 is TGTGCCAGCAAAACAGGGGGGGAGAACCAGCCCCAGCATTTT.

Notes on this clone: Other DNA sequences in the same sample also yield this CDR3. The chain employs TRBV5-1 and TRBJ1-5; no clear D gene. Germline CDR1 is SGHRS and CDR2 is YFSETQ. CDR3 size: 13 residues. Trimming stripped 0 bases from V and 6 bases from J, with 7 bases between. CDR3 in amino acids: CASSLDGGQPQHF. CDR3 sequence (DNA): TGCGCCAGCAGCTTGGACGGCGGTCAGCCCCAGCATTTT. Variable domain in full (rest from reference TRBV5-1 and TRBJ1-5): KAGVTQTPRYLIKTRGQQVTLSCSPISGHRSVSWYQQTPGQGLQFLFEYFSETQRNKGNFPGRFSGRQFSNSRSEMNVSTLELGDSALYLCASSLDGGQPQHFGDGTRLSIL.

The chain combines TRBV4-1 with TRBJ2-1; 7 bases are shared with TRBD2. Germline CDR1 MGHRA, CDR2 YSYEKL. This CDR3 comprises 19 residues. V lost 0 bases, J lost 2 bases, and 13 bases stayed unmatched. CDR3 in amino acids: CASSQERTVQAGPYNEQFF. DNA of the CDR3: TGCGCCAGCAGCCAAGAGAGGACTGTTCAAGCGGGGCCCTACAATGAGCAGTTCTTC.

The V gene is TRBV19, the J gene TRBJ1-2; TRBD1 is a possible D gene (6 bases). The V end was cut by 2 bases, the J end by 3 bases, with 16 bases between. Germline loops: CDR1 LNHDA, CDR2 SQIVND (reference sequence). This CDR3 comprises 16 residues. CDR3 residues: CASSIQGQITYYGYTF. CDR3 bases: TGTGCCAGTAGTATACAGGGACAAATCACGTACTATGGCTACACCTTC.

The chain couples TRBV6-2 or TRBV6-3 to TRBJ2-7; D is unresolved. This CDR3 has 14 amino acids. V was pared by 2 bases and J by 7 bases, with 15 bases between. Germline V gene sequence: CDR1 MNHEY, CDR2 SVGEGT. The CDR3 spells CASSYGDLAREQYF. As DNA, the CDR3 is TGTGCCAGCAGTTACGGTGATCTTGCGAGGGAGCAGTACTTC.

The chain uses TRBV11-3 and TRBJ2-2; no clear D. V lost 3 bases to trimming and J lost 2 bases, with 10 bases between them. CDR1 and CDR2 from the germline V gene are SGHNT and YENEEA. This CDR3 spans 15 amino acids. CDR3 DNA sequence: TGTGCCAGCAGCTTTGCTCGGAGTAACACCGGGGAGCTGTTTTTT. Encoded protein: CASSFARSNTGELFF.

This rearrangement joins TRBV5-5 to TRBJ1-4, with D maybe TRBD1 (5 bases). The V end lost 0 bases, the J end lost 5 bases, and 11 bases lay between the germline ends. The V gene's germline CDR1 is SGHKS and CDR2 YYEKEE (reference sequence). The CDR3 totals 15 residues. CDR3 region: CASSLDPGPNEKLFF. CDR3 coding DNA: TGTGCCAGCAGCTTGGACCCAGGGCCAAATGAAAAACTGTTTTTT.

The rearrangement links TRBV10-3 to TRBJ1-1; D perhaps matches TRBD1 (6 bases). Trimming left V 3 bases short and J 0 bases short, with 8 bases between. This CDR3 is 14 amino acids long. CDR1 and CDR2 from the germline V gene are ENHRY and SYGVKD. The CDR3 DNA reads TGTGCCATCAGTGACAGGGGTTTGAACACTGAAGCTTTCTTT. Its translation: CAISDRGLNTEAFF.